This T cell receptor beta chain was profiled in a study of post-analysis software for immune sequencing data. Study at large: Relapsing-remitting, secondary progressive and progressive-relapsing multiple sclerosis were all included among the disease courses.

The count of this clonotype is one. What it binds is unknown. Study observations and caveats: F measure grouped same-batch samples tightly together. Versus controls, multiple sclerosis patients showed significantly lower diversity (normalized Chao1).

Built from TCR beta cDNA, the libraries had unique molecular identifiers in them. Input populations of 1 to 10 million T cells gave rise to approximately 500,000 cDNA molecules. A single record per CDR3 protein comes from TCRdb applying MiXCR to the PCR reads. The sample shows 650,000 to 900,000 distinct CDR3 sequences, about 45% of them seen only once. The receptor was isolated from a girl aged 10-17 years with multiple sclerosis. What was sequenced was blood.

The CDR3 DNA follows: TGCAGTGCGGGGACTAGCGGGAGTTCCTACAATGAGCAGTACTTC. This translates into CSAGTSGSSYNEQYF. This chain joins TRBV20-1 and TRBJ2-7; 14 bases match TRBD2. The CDR3 consists of 15 residues. Looked up from germline, CDR1 is DFQATT and CDR2 is SNEGSKA (reference sequence). The trim removed 6 bases at V and 7 bases at J, leaving 11 bases unmatched.